This T cell receptor (beta chain) was captured in a study of CD8 T cells in Susac syndrome. Findings and limits, study-wide: As the study acknowledged, the number of individuals in its TCR sequencing and HLA analysis was relatively small.

The CDR3 runs to 14 residues. With 7 bases clipped from V and 10 bases from J, the junction kept 12 bases outside the gene matches. Germline V gene sequence: CDR1 LGHDT, CDR2 YNNKEL (reference sequence). Reverse transcription used roughly 0.5 to 1 ug RNA and random hexamers. Multiplex immunoSEQ PCR targeted 54 Vbeta and 13 Jbeta TCR beta segments. TCRdb processed the immunoSEQ multiplex PCR reads anew with MiXCR; each CDR3 protein has one entry. This table has 150,000 to 200,000 distinct CDR3 sequences, over 85% appearing once. CD8+ and CD4+ T cells circulating in blood were sequenced for TCR beta. Controls were drawn from healthy donors and were matched for age and sex. With regard to this clonotype: Its matching antigen is unknown.

The genes are TRBV3-1 and TRBJ2-1, with 8 bases identical to TRBD2. This receptor was identified in a human donor in good health. Sequenced material: CD4+ T cells from PBMCs. The CDR3 reads CASTPLGGAKEQFF. DNA for the CDR3: TGTGCCAGCACCCCCCTCGGGGGGGCCAAAGAGCAGTTCTTC.